This T cell receptor (beta chain) comes out of a study of human T cells and chemical hapten exposure. Unique molecular identifiers were linked by the library to individual cDNA molecules. MiXCR, applied by TCRdb to the RACE reads, yields one record per CDR3 protein. The sample yields approximately 110,000 distinct CDR3 sequences, less than 10% seen once. The sample's time point: patch test 2, 6 weeks after DPC sensitization. Treatment here: therapeutic diphenylcyclopropenone sensitization with weekly scalp DPC. The study, taken as a whole, reports: Expanded TCRs showed more large CDR3 clusters than pre-sensitization or healthy control sets. The study found that DPC sensitization did not change TCRs above 1 in 1000 frequency.

With regard to this clonotype: What it binds is not known.

The CDR3 length is 16 residues. Germline CDR1 and CDR2: MNHNY and SVGAGI (reference sequence). V shed 0 bases and J shed 1 base, with 11 bases lying between them. This TCR was recovered from a woman aged 35 to 49 with alopecia areata. Some clones in this sample may be carry-over from other donors' samples. The sequences come from whole blood, collected in connection with sensitization to the hapten diphenylcyclopropenone (DPC). The V call is TRBV6-6, the J call TRBJ2-3; possible D gene TRBD2, 7 bases. CDR3 sequence (DNA): TGTGCCAGCAGTTACTCTAGGGGGAGGGGCACAGATACGCAGTATTTT. Translating it yields CASSYSRGRGTDTQYF.